Listed here are 29 T cell receptor beta chains from one sample, sequenced in a study of blood T cell repertoires in COVID-19. The table came from immunoSEQ multiplex PCR; TCRdb's copy has only in-frame clones and leaves some out. The top ten clones hold approximately 4% of a sample with 300,000 to 400,000 clones, 70% to 90% of them seen once. Sequencing was performed on PBMCs or T cells enriched from blood (not recorded which). The receptors were gathered from a woman aged 35 to 49 with acute COVID-19.

The V call is TRBV7-9, the J call TRBJ2-2; D not certain. The CDR3 consists of 14 residues. In germline, CDR1 is SEHNR, CDR2 FQNEAQ (reference sequence). Trimming pared 1 base from V and 1 base from J, leaving 4 bases between. The CDR3 nucleotides are TGTGCCAGCAGCTTAGGGCTGAACACCGGGGAGCTGTTTTTT. Amino acids: CASSLGLNTGELFF.

This clone occurred once. The chain couples TRBV19 to TRBJ1-1, with D possibly TRBD1 on 6 matching bases. Germline-derived CDR1 and CDR2 are LNHDA and SQIVND (reference sequence). The CDR3 covers 16 residues. The V gene lost 4 bases and the J gene lost 3 bases, with 18 bases spanning the gap. The CDR3 loop is CASSTRQVGWYTEAFF. CDR3 bases: TGTGCCAGTAGTACCCGACAGGTGGGGTGGTACACTGAAGCTTTCTTT.

The genes are TRBV18 and TRBJ2-7, with D tentatively TRBD1 (6 bases). The V end was cut by 3 bases, the J end by 0 bases, with 9 bases between. The CDR3 contains 14 residues. The V gene's germline CDR1 is KGHSH and CDR2 LQKENI. The DNA of the CDR3 is TGTGCCAGCTCACCCCCAGGGGCCTCCTACGAGCAGTACTTC. It specifies CASSPPGASYEQYF.

The chain joins TRBV2 to TRBJ2-5, with 12 bases that match TRBD2. V lost 10 bases and J lost 5; bases outside the gene matches: 17. This CDR3 is built from 17 residues. CDR1 is SNHLY, CDR2 FYNNEI, per germline. Here the CDR3 reads CATLQGLAGFRRETQYF. The CDR3 DNA follows: TGTGCCACTCTCCAGGGACTAGCGGGCTTCCGGCGGGAGACCCAGTACTTC. Variable domain in full (rest from reference TRBV2 and TRBJ2-5): EPEVTQTPSHQVTQMGQEVILRCVPISNHLYFYWYRQILGQKVEFLVSFYNNEISEKSEIFDDQFSVERPDGSNFTLKIRSTKLEDSAMYFCATLQGLAGFRRETQYFGPGTRLLVL.

The chain combines TRBV7-6 with TRBJ1-2, with TRBD1 identical over 8 bases. J was trimmed by 5 bases and V by 5 bases; bases with no gene match: 13. The CDR3 totals 16 residues. The V gene's germline CDR1 is SGHVS and CDR2 FNYEAQ. CDR3 DNA: TGTGCCAGCAGCCCCCAAGAGGACAGGGTATTTTATGGCTACACCTTC. Its translation: CASSPQEDRVFYGYTF.

The CDR3 bases are TGTGCCAGCAGCCGAGTACAGGGTTACGAGCAGTACTTC. Amino acid sequence: CASSRVQGYEQYF. The rearrangement joins TRBV3-1 (or the pseudogene TRBV3-2) to TRBJ2-7; D possibly corresponds to TRBD1 (6 bases). The V gene lost 4 bases and the J gene lost 4 bases, with 11 bases spanning the gap. Germline-derived CDR1 and CDR2 are LGHDT and YNNKEL (reference sequence). The CDR3 contains 13 residues.

The J gene is TRBJ2-7, the V gene TRBV5-1; 8 bases align to TRBD1. Germline values: CDR1 SGHRS, CDR2 YFSETQ. The CDR3 extends over 16 amino acids. The V and J ends lost 4 bases and 3 bases, in that order; junction bases with no gene match: 12. This CDR3 reads CASSPAGGAGYYEQYF. In nucleotides, the CDR3 is TGCGCCAGCAGCCCGGCAGGGGGCGCGGGATACTACGAGCAGTACTTC.

This clone has only a few counts. The chain is built from TRBV7-3 and TRBJ1-2; 7 bases align to TRBD1. The germline V gene has CDR1 SGHTA and CDR2 FQGTGA. After removal of 5 bases from V and 0 bases from J, the junction contained 12 bases not matched to a gene. CDR3 length equals 17 residues. Written as DNA, the CDR3 is TGTGCCAGCAGCACCGGGACAGATAGTCCACCTAACTATGGCTACACCTTC. It yields the protein CASSTGTDSPPNYGYTF. Full variable domain (outside the CDR3, taken from reference TRBV7-3 and TRBJ1-2): GAGVSQTPSNKVTEKGKYVELRCDPISGHTALYWYRQSLGQGPEFLIYFQGTGAADDSGLPNDRFFAVRPEGSVSTLKIQRTERGDSAVYLCASSTGTDSPPNYGYTFGSGTRLTVV.

The chain couples TRBV6-2 or TRBV6-3 to TRBJ1-1; D is uncertain. The CDR3 length is 13 residues. Germline V lookup: CDR1 MNHEY, CDR2 SVGEGT. Trimming removed 6 bases from V and 7 bases from J, with 15 bases in between. CDR3 loop: CASSNPPGNEAFF. CDR3 in DNA: TGTGCCAGCAGCAACCCTCCGGGGAATGAAGCTTTCTTT.

The V and J genes are TRBV25-1 and TRBJ2-1; 7 nucleotides match TRBD2. The CDR3 is made up of 14 amino acids. Germline trimming cut 8 bases from V and 5 bases from J; bases unmatched to any gene: 9. Looked up from germline, CDR1 is MGHDK and CDR2 is SYGVNS. The CDR3, as DNA: TGTGCCAGCCGAGCGGGATACCTAGACAATGAGCAGTTCTTC. Its translation: CASRAGYLDNEQFF.

The chain links TRBV5-6 to TRBJ1-5, with 7 bases identical to TRBD1. J gave up 3 bases and V 3 bases, and 9 bases lay outside the gene matches. This CDR3 spans 16 amino acids. Germline V gene lookup returns CDR1 SGHDT and CDR2 YYEEEE. CDR3 in DNA: TGTGCCAGCAGCTCGACAGGGTACGGCGACAATCAGCCCCAGCATTTT. Its protein product is CASSSTGYGDNQPQHF.

The genes are TRBV7-2 and TRBJ1-2; 9 nucleotides line up with TRBD1. This CDR3 is built from 16 residues. Germline V gene sequence: CDR1 SGHTA, CDR2 FQGNSA. Trimming cost V 1 base and J 7 bases; bases outside gene matches: 10. As DNA, the CDR3 is TGTGCCAGCAGCTTAGAGGGGAACAGGGGGCGCGGTGGCTACACCTTC. Translated, it gives CASSLEGNRGRGGYTF.

This chain connects TRBV7-9 to TRBJ1-2; 10 positions agree with TRBD1. This CDR3 has 16 amino acids. Germline values: CDR1 SEHNR, CDR2 FQNEAQ (reference sequence). The V segment lost 6 bases and the J segment 4 bases; nucleotides outside the gene matches: 11. CDR3 nucleotide sequence: TGTGCCAGCAGAAACGATAGACAGGGGGCTACCTATGGCTACACCTTC. Translation gives CASRNDRQGATYGYTF.

A few counts support this clone. CDR3 amino acids: CASNRGTCNQPQHF. The CDR3 DNA is TGTGCCAGCAACCGGGGTACTTGCAATCAGCCCCAGCATTTT. The chain joins TRBV14 to TRBJ1-5; D not resolved. Per germline, CDR1 SGHDN and CDR2 FVKESK. Trimming shortened V by 7 bases and J by 2 bases, and 12 bases separated the two germline ends. The CDR3 totals 14 residues. Using reference TRBV14 and TRBJ1-5 for the parts outside the CDR3, the full variable domain is EAGVTQFPSHSVIEKGQTVTLRCDPISGHDNLYWYRRVMGKEIKFLLHFVKESKQDESGMPNNRFLAERTGGTYSTLKVQPAELEDSGVYFCASNRGTCNQPQHFGDGTRLSIL.

This clone was counted a few times. This chain connects TRBV15 to TRBJ2-3; 13 positions agree with TRBD2. Trimming removed 8 bases from V and 6 bases from J; junction bases left unmatched: 11. The germline V gene encodes CDR1 LNHNV and CDR2 YYDKDF (reference sequence). The CDR3 is made up of 16 amino acids. CDR3 sequence: CATSSGGLAGPDTQYF. DNA of the CDR3: TGTGCCACCTCTTCTGGGGGACTAGCGGGACCTGATACGCAGTATTTT.

This chain joins TRBV19 and TRBJ2-1; 14 bases map to TRBD2. V dropped 5 bases and J dropped 6; count of bases not matched to a gene: 3. CDR3 length: 15 residues. Per germline, CDR1 LNHDA and CDR2 SQIVND (reference sequence). This CDR3 is CASSSGTSGGNEQFF. In nucleotides, the CDR3 is TGTGCCAGTAGTTCCGGGACTAGCGGGGGCAATGAGCAGTTCTTC.

V is TRBV5-5 and J is TRBJ1-1, with D possibly being TRBD1 (5 bases). Trimming removed 4 bases from V and 5 bases from J, with 18 bases in between. This CDR3 comprises 15 residues. Germline loops: CDR1 SGHKS, CDR2 YYEKEE (reference sequence). CDR3 amino acids: CASSLRGGVGTEAFF. Written as DNA, the CDR3 is TGTGCCAGCAGCCTAAGGGGCGGGGTCGGTACTGAAGCTTTCTTT.

The chain's CDR3 is CATTTLDRNTEAFF. Written as DNA, the CDR3 is TGTGCCACCACCACCCTGGACAGGAACACTGAAGCTTTCTTT. V gene TRBV15 combines with J gene TRBJ1-1; D may be TRBD1 (6 bases). This CDR3 is 14 amino acids long. CDR1 and CDR2 from the germline V gene are LNHNV and YYDKDF (reference sequence). V lost 7 bases and J 1 base, leaving 13 bases between the germline ends.

V usage is TRBV3-1 (or the pseudogene TRBV3-2) and J usage is TRBJ1-1; no clear D gene. The CDR3 is made up of 14 amino acids. The germline V and J ends were trimmed by 4 bases and 3 bases, with 12 bases remaining between them. Germline CDR1 LGHDT, CDR2 YNNKEL (reference sequence). The CDR3: CASSPAARDTEAFF. CDR3 DNA: TGTGCCAGCAGCCCCGCCGCGAGGGACACTGAAGCTTTCTTT.

V and J are TRBV6-1 and TRBJ1-1; D is ambiguous. Trimming shortened V by 2 bases and J by 5 bases, and 18 bases separated the two germline ends. Germline CDR1 MNHNS, CDR2 SASEGT. The CDR3 loop spans 16 amino acids. The CDR3 loop is CASSESFWSQFTEAFF. The DNA of the CDR3 is TGTGCCAGCAGTGAATCTTTCTGGTCTCAGTTTACTGAAGCTTTCTTT.

The genes are TRBV19 and TRBJ1-2, with 8 bases lining up with TRBD1. Germline CDR1 is LNHDA and CDR2 is SQIVND (reference sequence). This CDR3 spans 14 amino acids. The J segment lost 4 bases and the V segment lost 5 bases, leaving 6 bases of the junction unmatched. CDR3 sequence reads: CASSPPGGGYGYTF. The CDR3, as DNA: TGTGCCAGTAGTCCCCCAGGGGGCGGCTATGGCTACACCTTC. Variable domain in full (rest from reference TRBV19 and TRBJ1-2): DGGITQSPKYLFRKEGQNVTLSCEQNLNHDAMYWYRQDPGQGLRLIYYSQIVNDFQKGDIAEGYSVSREKKESFPLTVTSAQKNPTAFYLCASSPPGGGYGYTFGSGTRLTVV.

This chain links TRBV11-3 with TRBJ2-2; the D gene is possibly TRBD2 (6 bases). CDR3 length equals 13 residues. Looked up from germline, CDR1 is SGHNT and CDR2 is YENEEA. V lost 4 bases and J 5 bases, leaving 8 bases between the germline ends. The CDR3 DNA follows: TGTGCCAGCAGCTCCCGGGAGACCGGGGAGCTGTTTTTT. It codes for CASSSRETGELFF.

The chain recombines TRBV9 with TRBJ1-3; a weak D match, TRBD1 (6 bases). The CDR3 length is 16 residues. Trimming stripped 0 bases from V and 0 bases from J, with 10 bases between. Germline-derived CDR1 and CDR2 are SGDLS and YYNGEE. CDR3 bases: TGTGCCAGCAGCGTAGCGACAGGAGCCTCTGGAAACACCATATATTTT. Amino acid sequence: CASSVATGASGNTIYF.

This clone was recorded once. V gene TRBV13 combines with J gene TRBJ2-1; D possibly corresponds to TRBD2 (6 bases). Germline V lookup: CDR1 PRHDT, CDR2 FYEKMQ (reference sequence). The V end was cut by 1 base, the J end by 4 bases, with 11 bases between. This CDR3 region has 15 residues. CDR3 sequence (DNA): TGTGCCAGCAGCTTAGAGGGTAGCGGATACAATGAGCAGTTCTTC. Its translation: CASSLEGSGYNEQFF.

The chain carries TRBV28 and TRBJ1-3; D not resolved. The V end was cut by 7 bases, the J end by 0 bases, with 13 bases between. The CDR3 consists of 15 residues. Germline values: CDR1 MDHEN, CDR2 SYDVKM. The CDR3 sequence: CASILGLGSGNTIYF. The DNA for the CDR3 is TGTGCCAGCATCCTCGGTCTCGGCTCTGGAAACACCATATATTTT.

The chain carries TRBV2 and TRBJ2-3; 7 bases line up with TRBD1. The CDR3 contains 13 residues. The V segment lost 10 bases and the J segment 6 bases; nucleotides outside the gene matches: 10. Germline values: CDR1 SNHLY, CDR2 FYNNEI. DNA for the CDR3: TGTGCCACCACCCCCCGCAGGGGGGATACGCAGTATTTT. This translates into CATTPRRGDTQYF.

This clone appeared a single time. CDR3: CASSQEGLMGRGPETQYF. The CDR3 region has the DNA TGCGCCAGCAGCCAAGAAGGCCTCATGGGCAGGGGTCCCGAGACCCAGTACTTC. V gene TRBV4-3 combines with J gene TRBJ2-5; a weak D match, TRBD1 (6 bases). Germline CDR1 LGHNA, CDR2 YSLEER. The CDR3 runs to 18 residues. V was pared by 0 bases and J by 5 bases, with 22 bases between.

This clone was detected many times. The chain uses TRBV5-8 and TRBJ2-3; D call uncertain. Trimming cost V 2 bases and J 4 bases, with 8 bases left between them. This CDR3 is built from 13 residues. CDR1 SGHTS and CDR2 YDEGEE come from the germline V gene. The DNA of the CDR3 is TGTGCCAGCAGCTTTAATGCGGCAGATACGCAGTATTTT. It encodes CASSFNAADTQYF. The whole variable domain, filled in from reference TRBV5-8 and TRBJ2-3, reads EAGVTQSPTHLIKTRGQQATLRCSPISGHTSVYWYQQALGLGLQFLLWYDEGEERNRGNFPPRFSGRQFPNYSSELNVNALELEDSALYLCASSFNAADTQYFGPGTRLTVL.

The chain combines TRBV5-6 with TRBJ1-2; possibly TRBD1 for D (6 bases). Trimming removed 0 bases at V and 2 bases at J, with 11 bases between. Germline lookup yields CDR1 SGHDT and CDR2 YYEEEE. The CDR3 is made up of 15 amino acids. CDR3 sequence reads: CASSLGQGRNYGYTF. CDR3 DNA: TGTGCCAGCAGCTTGGGCCAGGGGAGAAACTATGGCTACACCTTC.